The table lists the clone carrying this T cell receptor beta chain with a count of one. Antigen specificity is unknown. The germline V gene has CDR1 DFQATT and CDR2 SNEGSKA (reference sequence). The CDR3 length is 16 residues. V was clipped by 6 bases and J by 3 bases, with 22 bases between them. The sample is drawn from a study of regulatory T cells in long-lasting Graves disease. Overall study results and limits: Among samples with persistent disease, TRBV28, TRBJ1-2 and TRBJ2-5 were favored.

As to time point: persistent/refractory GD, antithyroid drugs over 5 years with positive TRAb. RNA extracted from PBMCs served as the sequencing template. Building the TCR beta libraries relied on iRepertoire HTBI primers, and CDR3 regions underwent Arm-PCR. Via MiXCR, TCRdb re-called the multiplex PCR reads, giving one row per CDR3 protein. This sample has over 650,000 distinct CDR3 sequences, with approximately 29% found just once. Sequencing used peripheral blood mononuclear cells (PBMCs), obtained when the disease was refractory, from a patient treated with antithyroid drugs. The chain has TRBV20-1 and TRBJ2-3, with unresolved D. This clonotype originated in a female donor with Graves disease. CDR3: CSASPFPRDLTDTQYF. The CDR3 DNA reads TGCAGTGCATCCCCCTTCCCGAGAGACTTGACAGATACGCAGTATTTT.